A single sample is the source of the 24 T cell receptor beta chains below, sequenced in a study of T cell responses to AZD1222 COVID-19 vaccine. Measured with immunoSEQ multiplex PCR; TCRdb has only the in-frame clones, and not every one. The table records tens of thousands of clones, approximately 80% of them present only once. The sample in question was peripheral blood, obtained 28 days after the second AZD1222 dose. Receptors were obtained from an adult who received the AZD1222 COVID-19 vaccine.

CDR3 nucleotide sequence: TGTGCCAGCAGAGCCGGGACAGTCCTTTCACCCCTCCACTTT. Translated: CASRAGTVLSPLHF. The J gene is TRBJ1-6, the V gene TRBV28; TRBD1 matches 7 bases. Germline CDR1 reads MDHEN; CDR2 reads SYDVKM. V lost 6 bases, J lost 9 bases, and 8 bases stayed unmatched. The CDR3 has 14 amino acids.

The chain is built from TRBV5-1 and TRBJ2-3; D gene ambiguous. CDR1 is SGHRS and CDR2 is YFSETQ in the germline V gene. The ends were cut back, 4 bases at V and 4 bases at J, with 19 bases in the middle. The CDR3 length is 16 residues. The CDR3 is CASSPNGGSSPDTQYF. The CDR3, as DNA: TGCGCCAGCAGCCCTAACGGCGGATCCTCCCCAGATACGCAGTATTTT.

J is TRBJ2-7 and V is TRBV6-2 or TRBV6-3; 8 bases are shared with TRBD2. The CDR3 extends over 15 amino acids. Germline trimming cut 7 bases from V and 3 bases from J; bases unmatched to any gene: 11. Germline V gene sequence: CDR1 MNHEY, CDR2 SVGEGT. The CDR3 coding sequence is TGTGCCAGCACCCCGGGGCGCGGGAGGTACTACGAGCAGTACTTC. It translates to CASTPGRGRYYEQYF.

The chain joins TRBV5-1 to TRBJ1-2; 12 nucleotides line up with TRBD1. After removal of 3 bases from V and 8 bases from J, the junction contained 8 bases not matched to a gene. Germline lookup yields CDR1 SGHRS and CDR2 YFSETQ. This CDR3 is built from 15 residues. The CDR3 DNA is TGCGCCAGCAGCTCCACGGGACAGGGGGCGGAAGGCTACACCTTC. It is translated as CASSSTGQGAEGYTF.

The chain couples TRBV5-1 to TRBJ1-5; D is undetermined. The CDR3 runs 14 residues. Germline loops: CDR1 SGHRS, CDR2 YFSETQ. Trimming cost V 0 bases and J 3 bases, with 7 bases left between them. The CDR3 sequence is CASSLGTFNQPQHF. CDR3 sequence (DNA): TGCGCCAGCAGCTTGGGAACTTTCAATCAGCCCCAGCATTTT.

This chain links TRBV19 with TRBJ1-1; D is uncertain. CDR1 is LNHDA and CDR2 is SQIVND in the germline V gene (reference sequence). V was cut by 3 bases and J by 5 bases, with 7 bases left in between. The CDR3 has 12 residues. Written as DNA, the CDR3 is TGTGCCAGTAGTATCGGGCTAACTGAAGCTTTCTTT. Translation: CASSIGLTEAFF.

The chain carries TRBV2 and TRBJ2-3; maybe TRBD2 (6 bases). Trimming took 4 bases from V and 1 from J, leaving 12 bases between them. Germline V gene lookup returns CDR1 SNHLY and CDR2 FYNNEI. The CDR3 consists of 15 residues. CDR3 sequence (DNA): TGTGCCAGCAGTGGGTCTAGCGTCGGCACAGATACGCAGTATTTT. Residues: CASSGSSVGTDTQYF.

The V and J genes are TRBV5-4 and TRBJ2-5; D may correspond to TRBD1 or TRBD2 (5 bases each). Germline CDR1 and CDR2: SGHNT and YYREEE (reference sequence). The CDR3 length is 13 residues. With 2 bases removed from V and 5 bases from J, the gap between germline ends came to 10 bases. CDR3 in amino acids: CASSFRESETQYF. CDR3 coding DNA: TGTGCCAGCAGCTTCAGGGAGTCTGAGACCCAGTACTTC.

The gene calls are TRBV28 and TRBJ1-2; TRBD1 matches 7 bases. CDR3 length: 14 residues. Germline CDR1 MDHEN, CDR2 SYDVKM. V lost 7 bases to trimming and J lost 4 bases; unmatched junction nucleotides: 9. CDR3 sequence reads: CASTSAGGPYGYTF. CDR3 bases: TGTGCCAGCACCTCCGCAGGGGGGCCCTATGGCTACACCTTC.

The gene calls are TRBV13 and TRBJ2-3; D gene ambiguous. Germline CDR1 reads PRHDT; CDR2 reads FYEKMQ (reference sequence). This CDR3 has 11 residues. V lost 1 base, J lost 9 bases, and 5 bases lay in between. Here the CDR3 reads CASSLEGTQYF. The CDR3 DNA is TGTGCCAGCAGCTTAGAGGGCACGCAGTATTTT.

This rearrangement joins TRBV28 to TRBJ1-5; TRBD1 might be the D (6 bases). Germline V lookup: CDR1 MDHEN, CDR2 SYDVKM. This CDR3 is 14 amino acids long. Trimming left V 3 bases short and J 8 bases short, with 14 bases between. CDR3 bases: TGTGCCAGCAGTTTGGGGCAGGGGTGGGAGCCCCAGCATTTT. Its protein product is CASSLGQGWEPQHF.

This sequence joins TRBV25-1 and TRBJ1-2; D not certain. The CDR3 sequence is 11 residues long. Trimming cost V 9 bases and J 7 bases, with 12 bases left between them. Per germline, CDR1 MGHDK and CDR2 SYGVNS. As DNA, the CDR3 is TGTGCCAGAGTCGGAGGTTTTGGCTACACCTTC. This translates into CARVGGFGYTF.

The chain joins TRBV10-3 to TRBJ2-7, with TRBD1 matching over 7 bases. J gave up 0 bases and V 9 bases, and 14 bases lay outside the gene matches. Germline assignment: CDR1 ENHRY and CDR2 SYGVKD. This CDR3 is 16 amino acids long. CDR3 loop: CAMRNNRGSNSYEQYV. The CDR3 DNA follows: TGTGCCATGAGGAATAACAGGGGAAGTAACTCCTACGAGCAGTACGTC.

CDR3 sequence: CASSSGQGNPLHF. Here the CDR3 DNA reads TGTGCCAGCAGTTCCGGACAGGGTAACCCCCTCCACTTT. The V call is TRBV12-3 or TRBV12-4, the J call TRBJ1-6; 8 nucleotides agree with TRBD1. The V segment lost 4 bases and the J segment 13 bases; nucleotides outside the gene matches: 6. The length of the CDR3 is 13 residues.

J is TRBJ1-4 and V is TRBV15; D is unresolved. Germline CDR1 LNHNV, CDR2 YYDKDF (reference sequence). V was trimmed by 1 base and J by 1 base, leaving 4 bases between them. This CDR3 spans 14 amino acids. The CDR3 bases are TGTGCCACCAGCAGAGGGGTAACTAATGAAAAACTGTTTTTT. This translates into CATSRGVTNEKLFF. The variable domain in full, completed from reference TRBV15 and TRBJ1-4, reads DAMVIQNPRYQVTQFGKPVTLSCSQTLNHNVMYWYQQKSSQAPKLLFHYYDKDFNNEADTPDNFQSRRPNTSFCFLDIRSPGLGDTAMYLCATSRGVTNEKLFFGSGTQLSVL.

Only a few counts were recorded for this clone. This chain links TRBV28 with TRBJ2-7; 7 nucleotides agree with TRBD1. Germline V gives CDR1 MDHEN, CDR2 SYDVKM. Unmatched junction bases numbered 8, after V lost 6 bases and J lost 6 bases. CDR3 length: 13 amino acids. The CDR3 region is CASRGDSFFEQYF. The CDR3 bases are TGTGCCAGCAGAGGGGACAGTTTTTTCGAGCAGTACTTC.

The J gene is TRBJ2-3, the V gene TRBV12-3 or TRBV12-4; D remains ambiguous. The CDR3 is 12 amino acids. Trimming stripped 0 bases from V and 8 bases from J, with 6 bases between. CDR3 amino acids: CASSLASGTQYF. CDR3 DNA sequence: TGTGCCAGCAGTTTAGCATCAGGTACGCAGTATTTT.

The CDR3 sequence is CASSLQGAIFYNEQFF. The DNA for the CDR3 is TGTGCCAGCAGCCTTCAGGGGGCGATTTTCTACAATGAGCAGTTCTTC. The chain joins TRBV7-2 to TRBJ2-1; 8 nucleotides match TRBD1. After removal of 5 bases from V and 3 bases from J, the junction contained 9 bases not matched to a gene. The CDR3 runs 16 residues. Germline lookup yields CDR1 SGHTA and CDR2 FQGNSA.

The chain joins TRBV5-1 to TRBJ2-1; unclear D gene. Germline V gives CDR1 SGHRS, CDR2 YFSETQ. V was pared by 0 bases and J by 7 bases, with 8 bases between. The CDR3 is 13 amino acids. The CDR3 sequence is CASSLGGMNEQFF. CDR3 DNA sequence: TGCGCCAGCAGCTTGGGGGGTATGAATGAGCAGTTCTTC. Full variable domain (missing parts from reference TRBV5-1 and TRBJ2-1): KAGVTQTPRYLIKTRGQQVTLSCSPISGHRSVSWYQQTPGQGLQFLFEYFSETQRNKGNFPGRFSGRQFSNSRSEMNVSTLELGDSALYLCASSLGGMNEQFFGPGTRLTVL.

The chain carries TRBV11-2 and TRBJ1-3; D unresolved. V was pared by 5 bases and J by 0 bases, with 14 bases between. The CDR3 runs 16 residues. CDR1 is SGHAT and CDR2 is FQNNGV in the germline V gene. The CDR3 loop is CASSPPPIRSGNTIYF. The DNA of the CDR3 is TGTGCCAGCAGCCCACCGCCCATTCGCTCTGGAAACACCATATATTTT.

A single count supports this clone. The chain recombines TRBV2 with TRBJ1-3, with a tentative D call TRBD1 (6 bases). The V and J ends lost 10 bases and 4 bases respectively, with 17 bases between them. Germline V CDR1 and CDR2: SNHLY, FYNNEI. The CDR3 contains 14 residues. The CDR3 spells CATGGGTSGNTIYF. DNA of the CDR3: TGTGCCACCGGAGGGGGAACTTCGGGAAACACCATATATTTT.

This clone was found a few times. V and J are TRBV7-9 and TRBJ1-1; 10 bases line up with TRBD1. This CDR3 has 15 amino acids. The germline V gene has CDR1 SEHNR and CDR2 FQNEAQ (reference sequence). After removal of 1 base from V and 4 bases from J, the junction contained 3 bases not matched to a gene. The CDR3 protein is CASSLETGGSTEAFF. The CDR3 nucleotides are TGTGCCAGCAGCTTAGAGACAGGGGGCTCCACTGAAGCTTTCTTT.

This clone has only one observation. V is TRBV7-8 and J is TRBJ2-1; 8 nucleotides agree with TRBD1. The CDR3 runs 12 residues. Germline V gene lookup returns CDR1 SGHVS and CDR2 FQNEAQ. V gave up 5 bases and J gave up 11 bases; unmatched junction bases: 5. In nucleotides, the CDR3 is TGTGCCAGCAGCCCCCGGACAGGGAAGCAGTTCTTC. It is translated as CASSPRTGKQFF.

The chain uses TRBV11-2 and TRBJ1-2, with 9 bases identical to TRBD1. J was trimmed by 5 bases and V by 6 bases; bases with no gene match: 7. Per the germline V gene, CDR1 is SGHAT and CDR2 is FQNNGV. The CDR3 extends over 14 amino acids. For the CDR3, the DNA is TGTGCCAGCAGTTCTACCGGGACAGGGTATGGCTACACCTTC. Its translation: CASSSTGTGYGYTF. The whole variable domain, remainder taken from reference TRBV11-2 and TRBJ1-2, is EAGVAQSPRYKIIEKRQSVAFWCNPISGHATLYWYQQILGQGPKLLIQFQNNGVVDDSQLPKDRFSAERLKGVDSTLKIQPAKLEDSAVYLCASSSTGTGYGYTFGSGTRLTVV.